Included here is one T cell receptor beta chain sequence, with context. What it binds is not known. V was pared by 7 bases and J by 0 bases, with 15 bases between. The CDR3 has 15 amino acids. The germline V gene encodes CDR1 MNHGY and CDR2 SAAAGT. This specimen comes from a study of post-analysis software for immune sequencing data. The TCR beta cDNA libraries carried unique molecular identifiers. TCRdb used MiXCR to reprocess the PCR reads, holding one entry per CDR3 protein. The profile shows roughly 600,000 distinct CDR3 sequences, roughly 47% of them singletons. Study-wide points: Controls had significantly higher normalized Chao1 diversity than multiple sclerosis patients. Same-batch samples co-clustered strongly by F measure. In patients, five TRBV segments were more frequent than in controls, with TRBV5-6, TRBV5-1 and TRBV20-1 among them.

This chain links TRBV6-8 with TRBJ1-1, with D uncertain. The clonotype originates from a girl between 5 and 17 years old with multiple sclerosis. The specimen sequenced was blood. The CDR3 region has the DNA TGTGCCAGCACCACCAGCATAGGGATGAACACTGAAGCTTTCTTT. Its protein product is CASTTSIGMNTEAFF.